The 3 T cell receptor beta chains below all came from one sample that was sequenced in a study of vaccination effects on CD4 cells after COVID-19. Sequencing followed a ViraFEST assay step that expanded antigen-specific CD4+ T cells with viral peptide pools. Scientists isolated CD4+ T cells after an approximately 10-day culture period ended. No vaccinee had earlier SARS-CoV-2 infection, and nucleocapsid antibodies were negative. Sequenced by immunoSEQ multiplex PCR; TCRdb stores in-frame clones only, minus some. In the table there are tens of thousands of clones, roughly 70% of which are singletons. These TCRs are of unknown antigen specificity. The specimen was CD4+ T cells from PBMCs cultured with HCoV-OC43 spike peptides, collected before COVID-19 vaccination. The subset is: HCoV-OC43 spike overlapping peptide pool stimulation. These receptors all come from a human donor who received a COVID-19 vaccine.

V is TRBV12-5 and J is TRBJ2-7, with TRBD1 identical over 9 bases. There are 17 residues in the CDR3. The V gene's germline CDR1 is LGHNT and CDR2 FRNRAP. The V segment lost 0 bases and the J segment 4 bases; nucleotides outside the gene matches: 10. For the CDR3, the DNA is TGTGCTAGTGGTTTGGTACAGGGGACAGGGCAAGTTTACGAGCAGTACTTC. Its translation is CASGLVQGTGQVYEQYF.

The chain has TRBV5-1 and TRBJ1-1; D is unresolved. With 0 bases removed from V and 2 bases from J, the gap between germline ends came to 8 bases. The CDR3 is 14 amino acids. Germline CDR1 reads SGHRS; CDR2 reads YFSETQ. The CDR3 protein is CASSLDGFNTEAFF. The CDR3 bases are TGCGCCAGCAGCTTGGACGGTTTTAACACTGAAGCTTTCTTT.

J is TRBJ1-3 and V is TRBV4-1; D uncertain. This CDR3 contains 14 residues. V was clipped by 1 base and J by 4 bases, with 8 bases between them. Germline CDR1 MGHRA, CDR2 YSYEKL. The CDR3 sequence: CASSQAAVGNTIYF. CDR3 sequence (DNA): TGCGCCAGCAGCCAAGCCGCGGTAGGAAACACCATATATTTT.